This note documents a single T cell receptor (beta chain) sequence. Its specificity is unknown. Primers for the PCR totalled 60 Vbeta and 13 Jbeta. Assay used: immunoSEQ multiplex PCR; TCRdb lists only in-frame clones, some missing. The data hold some 140,000 clones, with less than 90% observed a single time. This sample was taken from a study of cytomegalovirus exposure and HLA in healthy donors. The CDR3 runs 16 residues. Between the trimmed V and J ends, which lost 5 bases and 0 bases, there was a span of 16 bases. CDR1 is LNHDA, CDR2 SQIVND, per germline (reference sequence). The study, taken as a whole, reports: A missense variant in DCLRE1C was later tied to TCR beta V- and J-gene trimming. About 87% or about 30% of the time was how often most TCR beta V segments were productive, according to an earlier analysis.

The chain uses TRBV19 and TRBJ1-2; weak D call: TRBD1 (6 bases). The sequence was obtained from a man aged 35 to 55 in good health and CMV-seronegative. The sample consisted of PBMCs. CDR3 protein: CASSPDRWGTNYGYTF. CDR3 DNA sequence: TGTGCCAGTAGTCCCGACAGGTGGGGGACTAACTATGGCTACACCTTC.